This TCR beta chain appears in the sequencing data of a study of cytomegalovirus exposure and HLA in healthy donors. The PCR had 60 Vbeta and 13 Jbeta primers. The table came from immunoSEQ multiplex PCR; TCRdb's copy has only in-frame clones and leaves some out. The sample gives some 130,000 clones, about 80% of which show up once; approximately 1.2% is in the top ten. Germline lookup yields CDR1 SGHDT and CDR2 YYEEEE. V lost 2 bases and J lost 0; bases outside the gene matches: 1. This CDR3 spans 14 amino acids. This clone was counted a few times. The antigen is not known. Study-level points and caveats: According to the study, about 180 TCR beta chains were cytomegalovirus-associated. Sequencing depth across donors, presence/absence analyses assumed, was roughly uniform. Rare TCR sequences predominated, though certain public TCRs were found in many donors. Under in vitro conditions, three CMV-associated chains were confirmed as specific for CMV antigens.

This TCR was sampled from a male donor in good health and CMV-seropositive. The chain combines TRBV5-6 with TRBJ2-7, with 8 nucleotides matching TRBD2. Input material: PBMCs. CDR3 nucleotides: TGTGCCAGCAGCTTCGCGGGAGGCTCCTACGAGCAGTACTTC. Protein: CASSFAGGSYEQYF.